This T cell receptor beta chain was sequenced in a study of cytomegalovirus exposure and HLA in healthy donors. The V and J ends lost 5 bases and 2 bases, in that order; junction bases with no gene match: 11. The CDR3 is made up of 17 amino acids. In germline, CDR1 is SGHTA, CDR2 FQGTGA. Study results and limitations: Through in vitro validation, a few CMV-associated chains were shown to be specific for CMV antigens. Immune exposure data for these donors was limited to CMV serostatus.

Primers: 60 Vbeta forward and 13 Jbeta reverse. Assay: immunoSEQ multiplex PCR; the TCRdb copy retains only in-frame clones and omits some. The table has fewer than 250,000 clones, 65% to 90% seen once; the top ten hold about 1.4%. About this clone: Its antigen remains unidentified.

The chain has TRBV7-3 and TRBJ2-1; 8 nucleotides align to TRBD1. Sequenced sample: PBMCs. The receptor was derived from a girl between 5 and 17 years old in good health and CMV-seronegative. The CDR3 DNA reads TGTGCCAGCAGCCCCAACCTAGGACAGGGTACCTACAATGAGCAGTTCTTC. It specifies CASSPNLGQGTYNEQFF.